Sequencing of this T cell receptor beta chain was carried out in a study of neurological immune-mediated disorders. About the research overall: Multiple sclerosis patients numbering approximately 35 comprised around 31 relapsing-remitting and 3 secondary progressive patients. General study results and limits: None of the CDR3 amino acid sequences in expanded clones turned up in more than one subject, which points to private repertoires in all groups.

TCRdb re-analysed the 5' RACE reads in MiXCR, keeping a single row per CDR3 protein. This sample yields 40,000 to 55,000 distinct CDR3 sequences, of which 2.5% to 3.5% are seen a single time; roughly 16% belongs to the top ten. The CDR3 runs to 13 residues. CDR1 SEHNR and CDR2 FQNEAQ come from the germline V gene (reference sequence). The J segment lost 8 bases and the V segment lost 5 bases, leaving 8 bases of the junction unmatched. This clonotype was seen at least ten times. What it binds is unknown. The sequence came from a woman between 50 and 59 years old with multiple sclerosis. The sample consisted of PBMCs. The chain has TRBV7-9 and TRBJ1-2, with 7 nucleotides matching TRBD1. CDR3 in DNA: TGTGCCAGCAGCCCCCAGGGGGAACAAGGCTACACCTTC. It codes for CASSPQGEQGYTF.